These 5 T cell receptor beta chains share one sample of origin, sequenced in a study of OX40 agonist ivuxolimab in advanced cancers. The method was immunoSEQ multiplex PCR; TCRdb's version includes in-frame clones alone and lacks a portion of them. The sample has about 73,000 clones, 90% seen once; the top ten hold approximately 0.5%. Source: CD4+ or CD8+ T cells sorted from blood, taken in a trial of the OX40 agonist ivuxolimab. The receptors were gathered from an adult with an advanced solid tumor such as melanoma, head and neck, liver or kidney cancer.

The genes are TRBV10-3 and TRBJ2-2; maybe TRBD2 (6 bases). Trimming left V 4 bases short and J 0 bases short, with 6 bases between. The CDR3 totals 14 residues. Germline V gene data show CDR1 as ENHRY and CDR2 as SYGVKD. The CDR3 DNA follows: TGTGCCATCAGTGCGGGAGCGAACACCGGGGAGCTGTTTTTT. Encoded protein: CAISAGANTGELFF.

This chain connects TRBV28 to TRBJ2-7; TRBD2 matches 7 bases. CDR3 length equals 14 residues. Germline CDR1 is MDHEN and CDR2 is SYDVKM. After removal of 0 bases from V and 3 bases from J, the junction contained 2 bases not matched to a gene. In DNA form, the CDR3 reads TGTGCCAGCAGTTTATGGGGACTACTCTACGAGCAGTACTTC. Translating it yields CASSLWGLLYEQYF.

The count of this clone is one. V is TRBV18 and J is TRBJ1-2; 7 bases agree with TRBD1. J was trimmed by 2 bases and V by 2 bases; bases with no gene match: 14. From germline, CDR1 is KGHSH and CDR2 LQKENI. The CDR3 has 18 amino acids. The CDR3 loop is CASSPTNLRAGQNYGYTF. The CDR3 region has the DNA TGTGCCAGCTCACCAACTAACTTACGGGCGGGACAGAACTATGGCTACACCTTC. Using reference TRBV18 and TRBJ1-2 for the parts outside the CDR3, the full variable domain is NAGVMQNPRHLVRRRGQEARLRCSPMKGHSHVYWYRQLPEEGLKFMVYLQKENIIDESGMPKERFSAEFPKEGPSILRIQQVVRGDSAAYFCASSPTNLRAGQNYGYTFGSGTRLTVV.

The V gene is TRBV30, the J gene TRBJ2-4; D call uncertain. The CDR3 length is 13 residues. Trimming removed 3 bases from V and 5 bases from J, with 11 bases in between. Germline lookup yields CDR1 GTSNPN and CDR2 SVGIG (reference sequence). The chain's CDR3 is CAWRARAQNIQYF. As DNA, the CDR3 is TGTGCCTGGAGGGCCCGTGCCCAAAACATTCAGTACTTC.

V usage is TRBV4-1 and J usage is TRBJ2-3; TRBD2 might be the D (5 bases). The CDR3 length is 16 residues. In germline, CDR1 is MGHRA, CDR2 YSYEKL. V was pared by 4 bases and J by 0 bases, with 14 bases between. CDR3 nucleotide sequence: TGCGCCAGCAGCCGAGGGCTAGGAATGAGCACAGATACGCAGTATTTT. This encodes CASSRGLGMSTDTQYF.